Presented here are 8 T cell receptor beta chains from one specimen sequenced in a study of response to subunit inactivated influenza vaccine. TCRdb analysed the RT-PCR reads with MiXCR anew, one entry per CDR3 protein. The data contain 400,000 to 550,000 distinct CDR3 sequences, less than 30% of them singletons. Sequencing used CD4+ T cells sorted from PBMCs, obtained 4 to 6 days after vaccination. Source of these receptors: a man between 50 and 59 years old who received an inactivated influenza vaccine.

DNA of the CDR3: TGTGCCAGCAGCCAAGGGACAGGGCCCAGTCAGCCCCAGCATTTT. Translated: CASSQGTGPSQPQHF. The chain employs TRBV3-1 and TRBJ1-5, with TRBD1 identical over 8 bases. CDR3 length: 15 amino acids. The germline CDR1 and CDR2 sequences are LGHDT and YNNKEL (reference sequence). J lost 6 bases, V lost 1 base, and 5 bases had no gene match.

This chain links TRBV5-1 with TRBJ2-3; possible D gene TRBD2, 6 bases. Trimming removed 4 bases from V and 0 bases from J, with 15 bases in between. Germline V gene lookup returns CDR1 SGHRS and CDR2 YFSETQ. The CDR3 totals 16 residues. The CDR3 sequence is CASSQPRSGSTDTQYF. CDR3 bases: TGCGCCAGCAGCCAACCCCGTAGCGGAAGCACAGATACGCAGTATTTT.

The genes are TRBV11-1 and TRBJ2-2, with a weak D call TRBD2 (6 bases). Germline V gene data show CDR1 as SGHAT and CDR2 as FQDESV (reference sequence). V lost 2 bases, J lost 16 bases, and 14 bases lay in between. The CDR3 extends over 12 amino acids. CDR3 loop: CASSLQPGLPFF. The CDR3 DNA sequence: TGTGCCAGCAGCTTACAGCCGGGACTGCCGTTTTTT.

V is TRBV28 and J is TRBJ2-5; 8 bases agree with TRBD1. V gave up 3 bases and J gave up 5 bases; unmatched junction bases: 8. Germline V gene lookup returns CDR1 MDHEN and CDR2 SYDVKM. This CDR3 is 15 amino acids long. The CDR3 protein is CASSFGQGARETQYF. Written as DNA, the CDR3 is TGTGCCAGCAGTTTCGGTCAGGGGGCGCGTGAGACCCAGTACTTC.

The CDR3 here is CASTNTQGAYTEAFF. The CDR3 region has the DNA TGTGCCAGCACCAACACACAGGGGGCGTACACTGAAGCTTTCTTT. This chain links TRBV12-3 or TRBV12-4 with TRBJ1-1; 9 bases agree with TRBD1. The V segment lost 7 bases and the J segment 3 bases; nucleotides outside the gene matches: 9. This CDR3 has 15 residues.

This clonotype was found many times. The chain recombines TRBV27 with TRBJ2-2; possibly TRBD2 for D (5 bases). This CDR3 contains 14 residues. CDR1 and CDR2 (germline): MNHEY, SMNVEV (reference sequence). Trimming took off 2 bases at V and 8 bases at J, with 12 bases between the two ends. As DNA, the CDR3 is TGTGCCAGCAGTTTACGTGCAACGGGAGGGGAGCTGTTTTTT. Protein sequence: CASSLRATGGELFF.

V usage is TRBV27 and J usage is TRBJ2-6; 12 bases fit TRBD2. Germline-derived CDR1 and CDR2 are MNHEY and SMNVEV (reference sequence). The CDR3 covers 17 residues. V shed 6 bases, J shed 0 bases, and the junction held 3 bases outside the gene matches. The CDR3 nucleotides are TGTGCCAGCAGGAAACTAGCGGGAGGCTCTGGGGCCAACGTCCTGACTTTC. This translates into CASRKLAGGSGANVLTF.

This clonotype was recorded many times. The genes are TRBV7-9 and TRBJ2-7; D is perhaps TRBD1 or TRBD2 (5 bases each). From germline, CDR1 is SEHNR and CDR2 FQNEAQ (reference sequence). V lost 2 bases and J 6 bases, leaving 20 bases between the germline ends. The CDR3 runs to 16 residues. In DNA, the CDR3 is TGTGCCAGCAGCTTAACGACGGGACGGCTGAAGGGCGAGCAGTACTTC. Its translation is CASSLTTGRLKGEQYF.